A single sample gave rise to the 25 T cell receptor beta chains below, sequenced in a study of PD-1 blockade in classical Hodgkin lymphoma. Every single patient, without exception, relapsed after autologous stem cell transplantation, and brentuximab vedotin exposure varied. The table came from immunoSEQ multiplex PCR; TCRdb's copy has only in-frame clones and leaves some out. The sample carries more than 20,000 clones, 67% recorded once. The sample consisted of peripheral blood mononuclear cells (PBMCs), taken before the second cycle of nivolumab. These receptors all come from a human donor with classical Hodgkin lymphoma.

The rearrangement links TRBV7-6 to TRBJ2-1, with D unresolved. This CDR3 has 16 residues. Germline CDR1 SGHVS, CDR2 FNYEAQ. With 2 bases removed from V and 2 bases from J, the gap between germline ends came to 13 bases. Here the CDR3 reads CASSLNGAQTYNEQFF. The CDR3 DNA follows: TGTGCCAGCAGCTTAAACGGAGCCCAAACCTACAATGAGCAGTTCTTC.

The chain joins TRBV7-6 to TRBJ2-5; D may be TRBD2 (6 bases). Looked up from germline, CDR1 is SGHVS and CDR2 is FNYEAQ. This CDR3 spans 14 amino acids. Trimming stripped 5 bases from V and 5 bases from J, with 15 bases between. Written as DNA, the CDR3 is TGTGCCAGCAGCCCCGGGACTGGGGGGGAGACCCAGTACTTC. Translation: CASSPGTGGETQYF. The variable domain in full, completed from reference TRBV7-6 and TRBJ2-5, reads GAGVSQSPRYKVTKRGQDVALRCDPISGHVSLYWYRQALGQGPEFLTYFNYEAQQDKSGLPNDRFSAERPEGSISTLTIQRTEQRDSAMYRCASSPGTGGETQYFGPGTRLLVL.

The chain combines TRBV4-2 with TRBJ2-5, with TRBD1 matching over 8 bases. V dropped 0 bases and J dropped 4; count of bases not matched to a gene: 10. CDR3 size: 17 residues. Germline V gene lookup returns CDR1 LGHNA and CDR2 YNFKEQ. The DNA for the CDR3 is TGTGCCAGCAGCCAAGACCCTACAGGGGGTAAGGGAGAGACCCAGTACTTC. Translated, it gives CASSQDPTGGKGETQYF.

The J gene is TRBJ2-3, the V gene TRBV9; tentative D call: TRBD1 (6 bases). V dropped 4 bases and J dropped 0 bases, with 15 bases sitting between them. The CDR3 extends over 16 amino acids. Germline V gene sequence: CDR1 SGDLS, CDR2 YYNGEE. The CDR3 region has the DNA TGTGCCAGCAGCCCCCGGACAGCCGCTAGCACAGATACGCAGTATTTT. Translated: CASSPRTAASTDTQYF.

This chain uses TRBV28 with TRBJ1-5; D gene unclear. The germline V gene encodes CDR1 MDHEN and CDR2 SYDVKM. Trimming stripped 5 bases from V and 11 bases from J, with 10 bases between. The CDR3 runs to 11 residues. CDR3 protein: CASSPGWAQHF. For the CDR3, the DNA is TGTGCCAGCAGTCCCGGGTGGGCCCAGCATTTT.

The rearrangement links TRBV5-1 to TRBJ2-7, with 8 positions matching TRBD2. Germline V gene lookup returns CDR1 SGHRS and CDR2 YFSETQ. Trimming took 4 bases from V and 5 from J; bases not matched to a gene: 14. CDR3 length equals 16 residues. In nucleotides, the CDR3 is TGCGCCAGCAGCCCCGGGGGGGGCAGGGGATTAAACGAGCAGTACTTC. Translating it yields CASSPGGGRGLNEQYF.

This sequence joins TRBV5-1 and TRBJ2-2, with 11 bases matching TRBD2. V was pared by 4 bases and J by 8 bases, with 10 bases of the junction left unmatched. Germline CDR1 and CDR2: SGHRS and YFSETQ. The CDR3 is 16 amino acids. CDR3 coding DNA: TGCGCCAGCAGCGGCGGGACTAGCGGTCTATCAGGGGAGCTGTTTTTT. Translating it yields CASSGGTSGLSGELFF.

Written as DNA, the CDR3 is TGTGCCAGCAGCTTGGTTGGGGCGAACACTGAAGCTTTCTTT. Amino acids: CASSLVGANTEAFF. V usage is TRBV5-6 and J usage is TRBJ1-1; a possible D gene is TRBD1 (5 bases). Trimming left V 0 bases short and J 1 base short, with 7 bases between. This CDR3 is 14 amino acids long. CDR1 SGHDT and CDR2 YYEEEE come from the germline V gene. The variable domain in full, completed from reference TRBV5-6 and TRBJ1-1, reads DAGVTQSPTHLIKTRGQQVTLRCSPKSGHDTVSWYQQALGQGPQFIFQYYEEEERQRGNFPDRFSGHQFPNYSSELNVNALLLGDSALYLCASSLVGANTEAFFGQGTRLTVV.

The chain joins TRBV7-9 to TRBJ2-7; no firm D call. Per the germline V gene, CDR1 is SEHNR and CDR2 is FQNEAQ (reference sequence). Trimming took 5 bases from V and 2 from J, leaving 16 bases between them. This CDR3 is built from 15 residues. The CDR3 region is CASSPTQIHTYEQYF. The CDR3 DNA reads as TGTGCCAGCAGCCCGACCCAAATCCATACCTACGAGCAGTACTTC.

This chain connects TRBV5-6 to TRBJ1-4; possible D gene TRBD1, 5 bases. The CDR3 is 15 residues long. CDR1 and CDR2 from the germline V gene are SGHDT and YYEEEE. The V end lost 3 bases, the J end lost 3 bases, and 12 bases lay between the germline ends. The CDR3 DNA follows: TGTGCCAGCAGCTCGTGGGGCAGTTCTAATGAAAAACTGTTTTTT. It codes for CASSSWGSSNEKLFF.

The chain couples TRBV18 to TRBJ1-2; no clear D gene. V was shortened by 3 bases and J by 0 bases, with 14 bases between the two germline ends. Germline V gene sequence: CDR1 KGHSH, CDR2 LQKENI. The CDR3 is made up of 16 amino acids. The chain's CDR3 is CASSPFEYGPNYGYTF. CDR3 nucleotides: TGTGCCAGCTCACCTTTTGAGTACGGTCCTAACTATGGCTACACCTTC.

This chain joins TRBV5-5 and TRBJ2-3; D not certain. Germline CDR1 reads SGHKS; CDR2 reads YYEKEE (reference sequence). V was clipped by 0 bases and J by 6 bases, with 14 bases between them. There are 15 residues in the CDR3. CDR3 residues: CASSLDSSVSDTQYF. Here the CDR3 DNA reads TGTGCCAGCAGCTTGGACTCCTCAGTCTCGGATACGCAGTATTTT.

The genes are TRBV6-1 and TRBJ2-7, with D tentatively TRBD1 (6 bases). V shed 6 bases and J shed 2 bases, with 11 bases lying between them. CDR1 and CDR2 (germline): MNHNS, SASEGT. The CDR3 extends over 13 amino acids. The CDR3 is CASREDSPYEQYF. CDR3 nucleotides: TGTGCCAGCAGGGAGGACAGTCCCTACGAGCAGTACTTC.

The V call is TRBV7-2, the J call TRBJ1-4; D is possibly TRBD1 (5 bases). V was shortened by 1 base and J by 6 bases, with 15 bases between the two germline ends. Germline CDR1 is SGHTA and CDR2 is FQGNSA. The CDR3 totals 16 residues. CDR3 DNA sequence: TGTGCCAGCAGCTTAGGGGGCCAAGCCGCTTATGAAAAACTGTTTTTT. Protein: CASSLGGQAAYEKLFF.

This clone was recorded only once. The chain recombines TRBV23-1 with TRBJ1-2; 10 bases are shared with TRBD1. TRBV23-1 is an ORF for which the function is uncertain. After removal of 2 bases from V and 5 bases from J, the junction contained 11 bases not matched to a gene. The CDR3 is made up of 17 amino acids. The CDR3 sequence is CASSQPGQGNRMYGYTF. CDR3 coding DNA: TGCGCCAGCAGTCAACCGGGACAGGGGAATAGAATGTATGGCTACACCTTC.

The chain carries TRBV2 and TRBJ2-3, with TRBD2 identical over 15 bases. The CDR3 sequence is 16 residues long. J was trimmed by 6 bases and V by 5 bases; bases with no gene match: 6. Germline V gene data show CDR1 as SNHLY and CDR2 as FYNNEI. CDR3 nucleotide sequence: TGTGCCAGCAGTTTGGGGACTAGCGGGAGGCGCGATACGCAGTATTTT. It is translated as CASSLGTSGRRDTQYF.

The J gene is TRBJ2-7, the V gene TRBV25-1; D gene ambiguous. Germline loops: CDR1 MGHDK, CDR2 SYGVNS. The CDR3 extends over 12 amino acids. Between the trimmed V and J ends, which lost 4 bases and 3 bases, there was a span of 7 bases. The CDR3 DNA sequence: TGTGCCAGCAGTGGGGCAGTCTACGAGCAGTACTTC. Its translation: CASSGAVYEQYF.

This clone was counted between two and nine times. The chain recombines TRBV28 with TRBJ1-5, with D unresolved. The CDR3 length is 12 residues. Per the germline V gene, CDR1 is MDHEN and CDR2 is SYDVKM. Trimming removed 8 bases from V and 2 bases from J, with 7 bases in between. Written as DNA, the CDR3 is TGTGCCAGCTGCTGGGGCAATCAGCCCCAGCATTTT. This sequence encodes CASCWGNQPQHF.

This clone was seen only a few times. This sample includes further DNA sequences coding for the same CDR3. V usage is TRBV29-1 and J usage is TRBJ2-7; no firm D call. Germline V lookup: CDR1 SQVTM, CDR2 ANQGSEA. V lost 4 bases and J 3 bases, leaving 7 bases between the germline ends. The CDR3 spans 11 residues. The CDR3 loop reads CSVVSSYEQYF. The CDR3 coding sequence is TGCAGCGTTGTCAGCAGCTACGAGCAGTACTTC.

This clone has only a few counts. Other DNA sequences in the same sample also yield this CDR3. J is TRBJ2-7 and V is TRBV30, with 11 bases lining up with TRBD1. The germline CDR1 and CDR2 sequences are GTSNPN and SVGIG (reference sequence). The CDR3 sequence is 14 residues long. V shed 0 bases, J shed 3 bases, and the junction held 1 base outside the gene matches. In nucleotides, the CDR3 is TGTGCCTGGAGTGTGGGGACAGGGGGCTACGAGCAGTACTTC. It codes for CAWSVGTGGYEQYF.

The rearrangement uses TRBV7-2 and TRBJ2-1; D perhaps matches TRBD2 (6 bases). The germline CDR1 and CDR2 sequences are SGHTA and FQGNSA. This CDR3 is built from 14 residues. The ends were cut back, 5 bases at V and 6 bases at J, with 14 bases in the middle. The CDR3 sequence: CASSASASVNEQFF. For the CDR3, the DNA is TGTGCCAGCAGCGCAAGTGCTAGCGTCAATGAGCAGTTCTTC.

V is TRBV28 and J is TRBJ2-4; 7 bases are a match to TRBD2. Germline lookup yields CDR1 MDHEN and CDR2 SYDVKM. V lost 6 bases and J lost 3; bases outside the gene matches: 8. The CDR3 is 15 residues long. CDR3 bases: TGTGCCAGCAGCAGCGGGGTGCTGGGCAAAAACATTCAGTACTTC. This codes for CASSSGVLGKNIQYF.

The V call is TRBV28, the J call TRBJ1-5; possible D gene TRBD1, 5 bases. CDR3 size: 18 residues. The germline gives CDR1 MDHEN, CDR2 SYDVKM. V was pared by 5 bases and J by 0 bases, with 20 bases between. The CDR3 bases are TGTGCCAGCAGTCCTGGTGTTGGGATTGGGACTAGCAATCAGCCCCAGCATTTT. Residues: CASSPGVGIGTSNQPQHF. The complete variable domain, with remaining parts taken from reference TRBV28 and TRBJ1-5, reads DVKVTQSSRYLVKRTGEKVFLECVQDMDHENMFWYRQDPGLGLRLIYFSYDVKMKEKGDIPEGYSVSREKKERFSLILESASTNQTSMYLCASSPGVGIGTSNQPQHFGDGTRLSIL.

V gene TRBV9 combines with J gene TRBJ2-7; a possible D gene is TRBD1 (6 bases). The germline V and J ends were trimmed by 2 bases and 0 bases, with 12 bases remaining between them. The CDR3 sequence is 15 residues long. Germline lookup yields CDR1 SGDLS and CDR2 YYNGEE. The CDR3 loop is CASSVRDKFSYEQYF. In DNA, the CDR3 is TGTGCCAGCAGCGTCCGGGACAAATTCTCCTACGAGCAGTACTTC.

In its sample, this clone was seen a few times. In nucleotides, the CDR3 is TGCGCCAGCAGCCAAGGGATCGTCAGCGGGAGAGGCGAGCAGTACTTC. Translated: CASSQGIVSGRGEQYF. V usage is TRBV4-3 and J usage is TRBJ2-7; TRBD2 agrees at 8 bases. The CDR3 is made up of 16 amino acids. Germline V gene lookup returns CDR1 LGHNA and CDR2 YSLEER. V lost 1 base and J lost 6; bases outside the gene matches: 11.